This T cell receptor (beta chain) was profiled in a study of breast tumors, draining lymph nodes, adjacent tissues. The study's findings and limits: Luminal-like breast cancer showed significantly higher tumor–nontumor repertoire similarity than basal-like.

Comment on this clonotype: As yet, its antigen is unknown. A much larger clone lies one base from this, so it may be a read error.

This CDR3 spans 15 amino acids. CDR1 is GTSNPN, CDR2 SVGIG, per germline (reference sequence). In TCRdb, the multiplex PCR reads were re-called with MiXCR into one record per CDR3 protein. The repertoire holds under 350,000 distinct CDR3 sequences, with more than 30% as singletons. Samples came from axillary lymph nodes draining the breast cancer. Material for sequencing was axillary lymph node tissue. V is TRBV30 and J is TRBJ2-3, with TRBD2 matching over 7 bases. This sequence originates from a female donor with breast cancer. Some clones in this sample may be carry-over from other donors' samples. Here the CDR3 reads CAWSSQGLSTDTRYF. DNA of the CDR3: TGTGCCTGGAGTTCGCAGGGACTAAGCACAGATACGCGGTATTTT.